Listed here is a single T cell receptor beta chain. Its target is unknown. This entry belongs to a study of shared clonotypes between healthy human individuals. Study conclusions and caveats: Among four donors, roughly 5.4% of naive CD4 clonotypes were found in common.

Sequenced by immunoSEQ multiplex PCR; TCRdb stores in-frame clones only, minus some. The table shows some 95,000 clones, with roughly three quarters occurring only once. V was pared by 5 bases and J by 7 bases, with 9 bases of the junction left unmatched. CDR3 length equals 15 residues. The germline gives CDR1 SGHVS, CDR2 FNYEAQ. This receptor was identified in a man in his thirties or forties in good health. This chain links TRBV7-6 with TRBJ2-7, with 12 bases aligning to TRBD2. Sequencing was done on a sample of memory CD8+ T cells sorted from blood. Indicated subset: CD45RO+ cells pooled with CCR7-negative TemRA cells. The CDR3 DNA reads as TGTGCCAGCAGCCAGCTAGCGGGAGGGCCGGATGAGCAGTACTTC. This sequence encodes CASSQLAGGPDEQYF.